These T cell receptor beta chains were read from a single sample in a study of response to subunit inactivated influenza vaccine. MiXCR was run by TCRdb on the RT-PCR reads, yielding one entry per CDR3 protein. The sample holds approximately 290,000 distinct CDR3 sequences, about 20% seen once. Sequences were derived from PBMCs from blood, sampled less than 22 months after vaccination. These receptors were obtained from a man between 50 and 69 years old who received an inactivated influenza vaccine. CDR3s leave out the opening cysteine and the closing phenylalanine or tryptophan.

ASSSLDPMYEQF | TRBJ2-1 | TRBV27
ASSFNRANYGYT | TRBJ1-2 | TRBV11-2
ASSFAGARTEQF | TRBJ2-1 | TRBV7-9
AWSVVSEVPEAF | TRBJ1-1 | TRBV30
ASRPGLAGVEQF | TRBJ2-1 | TRBV12-3/TRBV12-4
ASKRGASESYGYT | TRBJ1-2 | TRBV19
ASRVLNEQF | TRBJ2-1 | TRBV11-2
ASSQDLTGANFGYT | TRBJ1-2 | TRBV3-1
ASSLGQATYEQY | TRBJ2-7 | TRBV9
SANPGQDNTEAF | TRBJ1-1 | TRBV20-1
AISGGTGNQPQH | TRBJ1-5 | TRBV10-3
ATSDSGRANEQY | TRBJ2-7 | TRBV24-1
ASSKWRGGAASGANVLT | TRBJ2-6 | TRBV21-1
ASSLVAGFGSYNEQF | TRBJ2-1 | TRBV7-2
ASSLAWQDEQY | TRBJ2-7 | TRBV7-2
SARDRAEYEQY | TRBJ2-7 | TRBV20-1
ASSLLAGGYNEQF | TRBJ2-1 | TRBV7-2
ASSLRYQETQY | TRBJ2-5 | TRBV7-6
SAREASGGTDTQY | TRBJ2-3 | TRBV20-1
ASSPSFSGTNTGELF | TRBJ2-2 | TRBV4-2